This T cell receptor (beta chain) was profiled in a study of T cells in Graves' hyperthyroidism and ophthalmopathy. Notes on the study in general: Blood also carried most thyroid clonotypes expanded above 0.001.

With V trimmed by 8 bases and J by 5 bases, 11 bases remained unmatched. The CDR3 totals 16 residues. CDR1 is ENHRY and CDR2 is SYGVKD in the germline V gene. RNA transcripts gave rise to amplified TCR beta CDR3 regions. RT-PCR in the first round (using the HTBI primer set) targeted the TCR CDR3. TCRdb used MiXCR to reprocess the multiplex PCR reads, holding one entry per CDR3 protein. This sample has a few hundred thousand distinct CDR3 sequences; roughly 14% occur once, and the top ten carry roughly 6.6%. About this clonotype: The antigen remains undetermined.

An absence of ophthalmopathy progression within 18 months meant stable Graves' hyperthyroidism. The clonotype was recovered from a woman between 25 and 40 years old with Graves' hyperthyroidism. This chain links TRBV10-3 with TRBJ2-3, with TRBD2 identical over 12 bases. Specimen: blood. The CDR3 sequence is CAIAGASGRAEDTQYF. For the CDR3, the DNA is TGTGCCATCGCGGGGGCTAGCGGGAGGGCCGAAGATACGCAGTATTTT.